This entry is about one TCR beta chain. The data belong to a study of prognosis after radiotherapy for stage I lung cancer. CDR1 is SGHAT and CDR2 is FQDESV in the germline V gene (reference sequence). The CDR3 extends over 16 amino acids. Unmatched junction bases numbered 4, after V lost 1 base and J lost 6 bases. The authors amplified TCR beta CDR3 from genomic DNA using two-round multiplex PCR. Amplification in first-round PCR relied on primers specific to each TRBV and TRBJ gene. MiXCR was run by TCRdb on the multiplex PCR reads, yielding one entry per CDR3 protein. The table includes about 14,000 distinct CDR3 sequences, about 50% detected once.

The receptor comes from a donor of 50 years or more with non-small cell lung cancer. The V call is TRBV11-1, the J call TRBJ2-1; TRBD2 matches at 12 bases. The input for sequencing was PBMCs, taken before or after stereotactic body radiation therapy (not recorded which). The CDR3 DNA reads as TGTGCCAGCAGCTTAGGTACTAGCGGGAGGCTCAATGAGCAGTTCTTC. Amino acid sequence: CASSLGTSGRLNEQFF. The full variable domain, rest sourced from reference TRBV11-1 and TRBJ2-1, is EAEVAQSPRYKITEKSQAVAFWCDPISGHATLYWYRQILGQGPELLVQFQDESVVDDSQLPKDRFSAERLKGVDSTLKIQPAELGDSAMYLCASSLGTSGRLNEQFFGPGTRLTVL.